Following are 15 T cell receptor beta chains from one sample sequenced in a study of T cells after yellow fever vaccination. TCRdb recomputed calls from the 5' RACE reads with MiXCR, one row per CDR3 protein. In the table there are roughly 330,000 distinct CDR3 sequences, around 7% of which are singletons. The source material was PBMCs, sampled about 41 days after the first yellow fever vaccination. The receptors come from a man between 18 and 35 years old who received the YFV17D yellow fever vaccine.

This clonotype was counted only a few times. The CDR3 bases are TGCGCCAGCACCGATGGTGGGGCGGGGTCCCACGAGCAGTACTTC. It is translated as CASTDGGAGSHEQYF. V is TRBV5-1 and J is TRBJ2-7, with D possibly being TRBD2 (6 bases). CDR1 is SGHRS and CDR2 is YFSETQ in the germline V gene. The CDR3 runs 15 residues. Deletions cut 6 bases from V and 5 bases from J, with 21 bases between.

The chain carries TRBV7-2 and TRBJ2-1; the D is unclear. The CDR3 totals 13 residues. Trimming took 2 bases from V and 13 from J, leaving 15 bases between them. Germline CDR1 SGHTA, CDR2 FQGNSA. For the CDR3, the DNA is TGTGCCAGCAGCTTAAATGCGGCCAATTCCCAGTTCTTC. Protein product: CASSLNAANSQFF. Looking up the rest from reference TRBV7-2 and TRBJ2-1 gives the full variable domain: GAGVSQSPSNKVTEKGKDVELRCDPISGHTALYWYRQSLGQGLEFLIYFQGNSAPDKSGLPSDRFSAERTGGSVSTLTIQRTQQEDSAVYLCASSLNAANSQFFGPGTRLTVL.

The chain joins TRBV29-1 to TRBJ1-2, with D unclear. The germline V and J ends were trimmed by 7 bases and 8 bases, with 14 bases remaining between them. The CDR3 spans 11 residues. CDR1 is SQVTM, CDR2 ANQGSEA, per germline. The CDR3, as DNA: TGCAGCGCAAGGGTGAGGGAAGGCTACACCTTC. Translating gives CSARVREGYTF.

This clonotype was seen a handful of times. The V gene is TRBV5-8, the J gene TRBJ2-5, with 7 nucleotides matching TRBD2. Unmatched junction bases numbered 11, after V lost 4 bases and J lost 5 bases. Germline-derived CDR1 and CDR2 are SGHTS and YDEGEE. The CDR3 spans 15 residues. In nucleotides, the CDR3 is TGTGCCAGCAGCGTGACGCTGCGGGGGTGGGAGACCCAGTACTTC. This encodes CASSVTLRGWETQYF.

The V call is TRBV28, the J call TRBJ1-3, with D unresolved. Trimming cost V 6 bases and J 0 bases, with 9 bases left between them. The CDR3 loop spans 14 amino acids. Germline V gene sequence: CDR1 MDHEN, CDR2 SYDVKM. CDR3 protein: CASSGWGSGNTIYF. CDR3 nucleotide sequence: TGTGCCAGCAGCGGATGGGGCTCTGGAAACACCATATATTTT.

This clonotype has ten or more counts. J is TRBJ1-1 and V is TRBV7-9; D is uncertain. The CDR3 has 13 amino acids. V gave up 6 bases and J gave up 5 bases, with 13 bases separating them. CDR1 is SEHNR and CDR2 is FQNEAQ in the germline V gene (reference sequence). In DNA, the CDR3 is TGTGCCAGCAGTTTCGACGGCGGGACTGAAGCTTTCTTT. This codes for CASSFDGGTEAFF.

The chain is built from TRBV7-2 and TRBJ2-7; D not certain. CDR3 length equals 13 residues. Trimming cost V 5 bases and J 3 bases, with 11 bases left between them. The germline gives CDR1 SGHTA, CDR2 FQGNSA. The CDR3 nucleotides read TGTGCCAGCAGCCTCAAGTCAAACTACGAGCAGTACTTC. Protein product: CASSLKSNYEQYF.

This clonotype was detected only a few times. The rearrangement joins TRBV5-6 to TRBJ1-3; D remains unclear. Trimming removed 2 bases from V and 4 bases from J, with 7 bases in between. The CDR3 is 13 residues long. CDR1 and CDR2 from the germline V gene are SGHDT and YYEEEE. DNA of the CDR3: TGTGCCAGCAGCTTCAGACCGGGAAACACCATATATTTT. The encoded protein is CASSFRPGNTIYF.

This clonotype occurred a few times. This chain links TRBV5-1 with TRBJ2-3, with 12 bases identical to TRBD1. V shed 3 bases and J 3 bases; nucleotides not matched to a gene: 5. This CDR3 has 16 amino acids. Germline lookup yields CDR1 SGHRS and CDR2 YFSETQ. The CDR3 DNA reads TGCGCCAGCAGCTCACCGGGACAGGGGGCGACAGATACGCAGTATTTT. Its translation is CASSSPGQGATDTQYF.

The genes are TRBV6-5 and TRBJ1-1; unclear D gene. The CDR3 has 14 amino acids. Germline CDR1 is MNHEY and CDR2 is SVGAGI. V lost 0 bases and J 1 base, leaving 6 bases between the germline ends. CDR3 region: CASSYSYGNTEAFF. In DNA, the CDR3 is TGTGCCAGCAGTTACTCGTACGGGAACACTGAAGCTTTCTTT.

This clonotype was seen a few times. The V gene is TRBV4-1, the J gene TRBJ1-2; TRBD1 matches 8 bases. The CDR3 is 15 residues long. V shed 4 bases and J 6 bases; nucleotides not matched to a gene: 10. Germline V gene sequence: CDR1 MGHRA, CDR2 YSYEKL. The CDR3 region is CASSPYSDRGHGYTF. The CDR3 nucleotides are TGCGCCAGCAGCCCGTACTCCGACAGGGGACATGGCTACACCTTC.

This clonotype was detected only a few times. V and J are TRBV5-1 and TRBJ1-6, with 9 bases aligning to TRBD1. Per germline, CDR1 SGHRS and CDR2 YFSETQ. The length of the CDR3 is 15 residues. With V trimmed by 4 bases and J by 9 bases, 8 bases remained unmatched. The CDR3 loop is CASSPSGQGRSPLHF. The CDR3 region has the DNA TGCGCCAGCAGCCCGTCGGGACAGGGACGTTCACCCCTCCACTTT.

This clonotype was seen a handful of times. The J gene is TRBJ2-1, the V gene TRBV7-9; 7 bases agree with TRBD1. The CDR3 is made up of 15 amino acids. The J segment lost 5 bases and the V segment lost 5 bases, leaving 9 bases of the junction unmatched. Germline lookup yields CDR1 SEHNR and CDR2 FQNEAQ (reference sequence). For the CDR3, the DNA is TGTGCCAGCAGCAACCGGGACAGCCCGAACAATGAGCAGTTCTTC. Amino acid sequence: CASSNRDSPNNEQFF.

The genes are TRBV20-1 and TRBJ2-5; 8 bases map to TRBD2. CDR3 length: 14 residues. Unmatched junction bases numbered 5, after V lost 1 base and J lost 4 bases. Germline V lookup: CDR1 DFQATT, CDR2 SNEGSKA (reference sequence). The CDR3 region has the DNA TGCAGTGCTAGAGGCGGGGGGCCTTTAGAGACCCAGTACTTC. The encoded protein is CSARGGGPLETQYF.

This clonotype was seen more than once but under ten times. V and J are TRBV28 and TRBJ2-1, with 8 bases lining up with TRBD2. The germline gives CDR1 MDHEN, CDR2 SYDVKM. The CDR3 contains 16 residues. V shed 8 bases and J 1 base; nucleotides not matched to a gene: 10. The CDR3 region has the DNA TGTGCCAGCCTCTCGCGGGGGGCGGCGTCCTACAATGAGCAGTTCTTC. Protein product: CASLSRGAASYNEQFF.